The rows below give T cell receptor beta chains drawn from one sample of a study of early T cells in non-severe SARS-CoV-2 infection. TCRdb recomputed calls from the 5' RACE reads with MiXCR, one row per CDR3 protein. The sample lists 40,000 or so distinct CDR3 sequences, roughly 12% occurring once. The specimen was whole blood. The receptors shown here come from an adult who was a healthcare worker with PCR-confirmed SARS-CoV-2 infection or an uninfected control (not recorded which). The CDR3 runs from the conserved cysteine through the conserved F or W. D genes are given only for firm matches. Clone size is stated in some rows and not others, as once, few, many or a class when expanded.

d_call j_call v_call clone_size cdr3_aa cdr3_nt
- TRBJ1-6 TRBV5-1 - CASSFNRPYNSPLHF TGCGCCAGCAGCTTTAACCGCCCTTATAATTCACCCCTCCACTTT
TRBD1 TRBJ1-2 TRBV18 medium-sized CASSPPGQSYGYTF TGTGCCAGCTCACCACCGGGACAGAGCTATGGCTACACCTTC
- TRBJ2-5 TRBV28 - CASSEGGPQYF TGTGCCAGCAGCGAAGGGGGGCCCCAGTACTTC
TRBD2 TRBJ2-5 TRBV27 - CASSLKASGFSKTQYF TGTGCCAGCAGTTTAAAGGCTAGCGGGTTCTCAAAGACCCAGTACTTC
TRBD2 TRBJ2-7 TRBV11-2 many CASSETSGRSYEQYF TGTGCCAGCAGCGAGACTAGCGGGAGGTCCTACGAGCAGTACTTC
- TRBJ2-7 TRBV20-1 many CSARKRGGGRNTEQYF TGCAGTGCTAGAAAGAGGGGGGGAGGGCGAAATACCGAGCAGTACTTC
TRBD2 TRBJ2-1 TRBV7-2 many CASSLSPGTSESGEQFF TGTGCCAGCAGCTTATCCCCAGGGACTAGCGAATCGGGTGAGCAGTTCTTC
- TRBJ1-5 TRBV5-1 many CASSLGWDQPQHF TGCGCCAGCAGCTTGGGGTGGGATCAGCCCCAGCATTTT
- TRBJ2-3 TRBV7-2 - CASSINTDTQYF TGTGCCAGCAGCATCAACACAGATACGCAGTATTTT
TRBD2 TRBJ2-7 TRBV7-6 many CASSLAGGLVSEQYF TGTGCCAGCAGCTTAGCGGGAGGGCTGGTCTCCGAGCAGTACTTC
- TRBJ2-5 TRBV28 few CASSSTQAGETQYF TGTGCCAGCAGTTCAACGCAGGCAGGGGAGACCCAGTACTTC
- TRBJ1-5 TRBV27 many CASGDRSTQPQHF TGTGCCAGCGGAGACAGGTCCACTCAGCCCCAGCATTTT
- TRBJ2-7 TRBV4-2 many CASSQDRGQTNSYEQYF TGTGCCAGCAGCCAAGATCGAGGACAGACCAATTCCTACGAGCAGTACTTC
- TRBJ2-7 TRBV6-2/TRBV6-3 few CAARNPYSSYEQYF TGTGCCGCAAGGAATCCATACAGCTCCTACGAGCAGTACTTC
TRBD2 TRBJ2-3 TRBV7-2 many CASSPGTSGRHYRTDTQYF TGTGCCAGCAGCCCGGGGACTAGCGGGAGGCACTACCGCACAGATACGCAGTATTTT
- TRBJ2-5 TRBV12-5 many CASGLVLTRIPETQYF TGTGCCAGTGGTTTGGTACTTACTAGGATCCCAGAGACCCAGTACTTC
TRBD2 TRBJ2-3 TRBV29-1 few CSGGSGTDTQYF TGCAGCGGCGGGAGTGGGACAGATACGCAGTATTTT
- TRBJ2-2 TRBV4-2 many CASSQGPLNINTGELFF TGTGCCAGCAGCCAAGGACCGCTTAACATCAACACCGGGGAGCTGTTTTTT
- TRBJ2-5 TRBV28 few CATFTQLQETQYF TGTGCCACTTTCACACAGCTCCAAGAGACCCAGTACTTC
- TRBJ2-6 TRBV14 many CASSDYSGANVLTF TGTGCCAGCAGCGACTACTCTGGGGCCAACGTCCTGACTTTC
- TRBJ1-2 TRBV20-1 many CSAWGPGYTF TGCAGTGCGTGGGGGCCGGGCTACACCTTC
- TRBJ1-5 TRBV5-1 many CASSLTGDNQPQHF TGCGCCAGCAGCCTGACGGGTGACAATCAGCCCCAGCATTTT
TRBD1 TRBJ1-2 TRBV20-1 few CSARPRTGINYGYTF TGCAGTGCTAGACCACGGACAGGGATTAACTATGGCTACACCTTC
TRBD1 TRBJ1-1 TRBV6-1 many CASSEGAGGAEAFF TGTGCCAGCAGTGAAGGTGCAGGGGGGGCTGAAGCTTTCTTT
- TRBJ2-5 TRBV15 - CATSRDRTVQETQYF TGTGCCACCAGCAGAGACAGGACAGTCCAAGAGACCCAGTACTTC
- TRBJ2-1 TRBV4-3 many CASSLQANNEQFF TGCGCCAGCAGCCTCCAGGCCAACAATGAGCAGTTCTTC
- TRBJ2-3 TRBV4-3 - CASSDTESSTDTQYF TGCGCCAGCAGCGATACAGAGTCTAGCACAGATACGCAGTATTTT
- TRBJ2-5 TRBV2 many CASRPGTLKETQYF TGTGCCAGCAGGCCCGGGACCCTCAAAGAGACCCAGTACTTC
TRBD2 TRBJ2-7 TRBV4-1 few CASSHRPGLANEQYF TGCGCCAGCAGCCATAGACCGGGACTAGCGAACGAGCAGTACTTC
- TRBJ2-7 TRBV25-1 - CASSALEWGEQYF TGTGCCAGCAGTGCCCTGGAGTGGGGCGAGCAGTACTTC
- TRBJ2-2 TRBV12-3/TRBV12-4 - CASSFSRSGNTGELFF TGTGCCAGCAGTTTCAGTAGGTCAGGGAACACCGGGGAGCTGTTTTTT
- TRBJ2-5 TRBV29-1 few CSGQGSRQETQYF TGCAGCGGCCAGGGCAGCCGACAAGAGACCCAGTACTTC
- TRBJ1-5 TRBV2 - CASSEGQFQPQHF TGTGCCAGCAGTGAGGGGCAGTTTCAGCCCCAGCATTTT
- TRBJ2-1 TRBV20-1 - CSARRASLTNEQFF TGCAGTGCTAGAAGAGCTAGCCTTACCAATGAGCAGTTCTTC
TRBD2 TRBJ2-3 TRBV11-2 many CASSPGTSGGGTDTQYF TGTGCCAGCAGCCCGGGGACTAGCGGGGGTGGCACAGATACGCAGTATTTT
- TRBJ1-2 TRBV7-2 few CASSFNRDGYTF TGTGCCAGCAGCTTCAACAGGGACGGCTACACCTTC
TRBD2 TRBJ2-1 TRBV29-1 - CSVDTTSGSYNEQFF TGCAGCGTTGATACGACTAGCGGTTCCTACAATGAGCAGTTCTTC
- TRBJ2-5 TRBV28 - CASSSPGTLGETQYF TGTGCCAGCAGTTCCCCCGGGACCTTAGGGGAGACCCAGTACTTC
TRBD1 TRBJ2-1 TRBV7-6 many CASSPRDSSHNEQFF TGTGCCAGCAGCCCGAGGGACAGTTCCCACAATGAGCAGTTCTTC
- TRBJ1-4 TRBV20-1 few CSARSPGYEKLFF TGCAGTGCTAGAAGTCCGGGATATGAAAAACTGTTTTTT
- TRBJ2-7 TRBV12-3/TRBV12-4 many CASSLTGTYEQYF TGTGCCAGCAGTCTGACCGGGACCTACGAGCAGTACTTC
- TRBJ1-6 TRBV6-5 - CASSYNHRSSYNSPLHF TGTGCCAGCAGTTACAATCATAGGAGCTCCTATAATTCACCCCTCCACTTT
TRBD2 TRBJ2-5 TRBV7-2 many CASSSLAGAGETQYF TGTGCCAGCAGCTCACTAGCGGGAGCGGGTGAGACCCAGTACTTC
TRBD1 TRBJ2-7 TRBV6-5 few CASSLTGTGVKNEQYF TGTGCCAGCAGTCTCACCGGGACAGGGGTTAAGAACGAGCAGTACTTC
- TRBJ2-2 TRBV11-2 many CASSLSQLNTGELFF TGTGCCAGCAGCTTGTCTCAGCTAAACACCGGGGAGCTGTTTTTT
- TRBJ1-4 TRBV12-3/TRBV12-4 many CASSPRRTNEKLFF TGTGCCAGCAGTCCCAGGCGAACTAATGAAAAACTGTTTTTT
- TRBJ2-2 TRBV7-2 - CASSRLVLSGELFF TGTGCCAGCAGCAGACTAGTGTTGTCCGGGGAGCTGTTTTTT
TRBD1 TRBJ2-5 TRBV5-1 - CASSLRDRNQETQYF TGCGCCAGCAGCCTCCGGGACAGAAACCAAGAGACCCAGTACTTC
- TRBJ1-1 TRBV9 - CASSPHTGPTEAFF TGTGCCAGCAGCCCCCACACAGGTCCCACTGAAGCTTTCTTT
TRBD2 TRBJ2-7 TRBV7-3 many CASSDSGSPPYEQYF TGTGCCAGCAGCGATAGCGGGAGTCCCCCCTACGAGCAGTACTTC
- TRBJ2-7 TRBV24-1 - CATSDFGDYEQYF TGTGCCACCAGTGATTTCGGAGACTACGAGCAGTACTTC
- TRBJ2-3 TRBV20-1 few CSAIVPPSNTQYF TGCAGTGCTATAGTTCCTCCATCAAATACGCAGTATTTT
TRBD1 TRBJ1-6 TRBV5-1 - CASRHRGMDNSPLHF TGCGCCAGCCGTCACAGGGGAATGGATAATTCACCCCTCCACTTT